A selection of T cell receptor beta chains follows, all from one sample in a study of CD8+CD57+ T cells in acquired aplastic anemia. TCRdb processed the reads anew with MiXCR; each CDR3 protein has one entry. The sample yields about 98,000 distinct CDR3 sequences, around 62% seen once. The sequencing input was sorted CD4+, CD8+, or CD8+CD57+ T cells (not recorded which) from PBMCs. Source of these receptors: a human donor with aplastic anemia. The CDR3 runs from the conserved cysteine through the conserved F or W. Each record gives: clone size, J gene, D gene, V gene, CDR3 DNA, CDR3 protein. A D gene is named only where the DNA matches it firmly. Expanded clones get a size class; other rows say once, few or many, or leave the size out.

abundance: NA
j_gene: TRBJ2-7
d_gene: TRBD2
v_gene: TRBV20-1
CDR3nt: TGCAGTGCTAGACCAGCGGGAGTCTACGAGCAGTACTTC
CDR3aa: CSARPAGVYEQYF

abundance: NA
j_gene: TRBJ2-5
d_gene: NA
v_gene: TRBV20-1
CDR3nt: TGCAGTGCTGGGGAAGGGCTCCAAGAGACCCAGTACTTC
CDR3aa: CSAGEGLQETQYF

abundance: NA
j_gene: TRBJ2-7
d_gene: NA
v_gene: TRBV19
CDR3nt: TGTGCCAGTAGACCTCCGGGACTTGCGGGCGAGCAGTACTTC
CDR3aa: CASRPPGLAGEQYF

abundance: NA
j_gene: TRBJ2-3
d_gene: NA
v_gene: TRBV29-1
CDR3nt: TGCAGCGTTGATACGGGGACTACAGGGTGGAAGTATTTT
CDR3aa: CSVDTGTTGWKYF

abundance: few
j_gene: TRBJ2-1
d_gene: NA
v_gene: TRBV2
CDR3nt: TGTGCCAGCAGGGGACGACTGCGCGATGAGCAGTTCTTC
CDR3aa: CASRGRLRDEQFF

abundance: once
j_gene: TRBJ2-3
d_gene: NA
v_gene: TRBV24-1
CDR3nt: TGTGCCACCAGTGATCAGACGTCTAGCACAGATACGCAGTATTTT
CDR3aa: CATSDQTSSTDTQYF

abundance: many
j_gene: TRBJ2-1
d_gene: NA
v_gene: TRBV14
CDR3nt: TGTGCCAGCAGCCAAGTGAGAATCCGCCAAGGCGGCTACAATGAGCAGTTCTTC
CDR3aa: CASSQVRIRQGGYNEQFF

abundance: many
j_gene: TRBJ1-6
d_gene: NA
v_gene: TRBV4-2
CDR3nt: TGTGCCAGCAGCCAAGAGGTAGATTATAATTCACCCCTCCACTTT
CDR3aa: CASSQEVDYNSPLHF

abundance: many
j_gene: TRBJ1-1
d_gene: NA
v_gene: TRBV5-6
CDR3nt: TGTGCCAGCAGCCGTACAGGGTTTGATGGGACTGAAGCTTTCTTT
CDR3aa: CASSRTGFDGTEAFF

abundance: NA
j_gene: TRBJ1-3
d_gene: NA
v_gene: TRBV10-3
CDR3nt: TGTGCCATCAGTGTAATGAGCTCTGGAAACACCATATATTTT
CDR3aa: CAISVMSSGNTIYF

abundance: many
j_gene: TRBJ1-2
d_gene: TRBD1
v_gene: TRBV7-9
CDR3nt: TGTGCCAGCAGCTTAGCGCTAACAGGGGCCTATGGCTACACCTTC
CDR3aa: CASSLALTGAYGYTF

abundance: NA
j_gene: TRBJ1-5
d_gene: NA
v_gene: TRBV10-3
CDR3nt: TGTGCCATCAGTGGCAGCTATAGCAATCAGCCCCAGCATTTT
CDR3aa: CAISGSYSNQPQHF

abundance: NA
j_gene: TRBJ1-1
d_gene: NA
v_gene: TRBV19
CDR3nt: TGTGCCAGTAGTACAGTAGCGGGGCAGTCAGCTTTCTTT
CDR3aa: CASSTVAGQSAFF

abundance: once
j_gene: TRBJ1-6
d_gene: NA
v_gene: TRBV7-9
CDR3nt: TGTGCCAGCAGCTCGCCAGGGGACTCACCCCTCCACTTT
CDR3aa: CASSSPGDSPLHF

abundance: NA
j_gene: TRBJ2-1
d_gene: NA
v_gene: TRBV24-1
CDR3nt: TGTGCCACCAGTGCCCCCCTAGATGGCAATGAGCAGTCCTTC
CDR3aa: CATSAPLDGNEQSF

abundance: many
j_gene: TRBJ2-6
d_gene: NA
v_gene: TRBV5-4
CDR3nt: TGTGCCAGCAGCTCCGTAGGAGTGCTATCTGGGGCCAACGTCCTGACTTTC
CDR3aa: CASSSVGVLSGANVLTF

abundance: NA
j_gene: TRBJ1-1
d_gene: NA
v_gene: TRBV20-1
CDR3nt: TGCAGTGCTAGATGGGGCGAACGGGCTGAAGCTTTCTTT
CDR3aa: CSARWGERAEAFF

abundance: few
j_gene: TRBJ1-1
d_gene: NA
v_gene: TRBV7-9
CDR3nt: TGTGCCAGCAGCTTAGTTCTGAACACTGAAGCTTTCTTT
CDR3aa: CASSLVLNTEAFF

abundance: NA
j_gene: TRBJ2-5
d_gene: TRBD2
v_gene: TRBV9
CDR3nt: TGTGCCAGCAGCATGCCGCGGACTAGCGGGGGGGGAGAGACCCAGTACTTC
CDR3aa: CASSMPRTSGGGETQYF

abundance: NA
j_gene: TRBJ2-7
d_gene: TRBD2
v_gene: TRBV7-9
CDR3nt: TGTGCCAGCGTACCTAGCGGGGGGTACGAGCAGTACTTC
CDR3aa: CASVPSGGYEQYF

abundance: NA
j_gene: TRBJ2-7
d_gene: NA
v_gene: TRBV7-6
CDR3nt: TGTGCCAGCAGCACAAGCGGAGGGGAGCAGTACTTC
CDR3aa: CASSTSGGEQYF

abundance: NA
j_gene: TRBJ2-1
d_gene: TRBD2
v_gene: TRBV19
CDR3nt: TGTGCCAGTAGTGTGGGAGGGCCGAATGAGCAGTTCTTC
CDR3aa: CASSVGGPNEQFF

abundance: NA
j_gene: TRBJ1-4
d_gene: NA
v_gene: TRBV15
CDR3nt: TGTGCCGGAACAGACAGGCTTAATGAAAAACTGTTTTTT
CDR3aa: CAGTDRLNEKLFF

abundance: NA
j_gene: TRBJ1-2
d_gene: NA
v_gene: TRBV6-1
CDR3nt: TGTGCCAGCAGGATCCGGGCCAGTTATGGCTACACCTTC
CDR3aa: CASRIRASYGYTF

abundance: NA
j_gene: TRBJ1-2
d_gene: NA
v_gene: TRBV20-1
CDR3nt: TGCAGTGCTAGAGATCGGGTGGGGGATGGCTACACCTTC
CDR3aa: CSARDRVGDGYTF

abundance: once
j_gene: TRBJ2-7
d_gene: TRBD1
v_gene: TRBV12-3/TRBV12-4
CDR3nt: TGTGCCAGCAGTCCTTCAGGACAGGGTAGCCTTGCGGACTTC
CDR3aa: CASSPSGQGSLADF

abundance: NA
j_gene: TRBJ2-1
d_gene: TRBD1
v_gene: TRBV15
CDR3nt: TGTGCCACCAGCACAACTCGGACAGGGTTTTACAATGAGCAGTTCTTC
CDR3aa: CATSTTRTGFYNEQFF

abundance: NA
j_gene: TRBJ2-1
d_gene: TRBD2
v_gene: TRBV19
CDR3nt: TGTGCCAGTAGTCTTCTAGCGGGAAACAATGAGCAGTTCTTC
CDR3aa: CASSLLAGNNEQFF

abundance: medium-sized
j_gene: TRBJ2-3
d_gene: TRBD2
v_gene: TRBV2
CDR3nt: TGTGCCAGCAGTGAACCGGAGATGACTAGCGGGGGCTCGCTGGTGCAGTATTTT
CDR3aa: CASSEPEMTSGGSLVQYF

abundance: NA
j_gene: TRBJ2-3
d_gene: NA
v_gene: TRBV7-9
CDR3nt: TGTGCCAGCAGCCCCGACTCGGATACGCAGTATTTT
CDR3aa: CASSPDSDTQYF

abundance: few
j_gene: TRBJ1-6
d_gene: NA
v_gene: TRBV10-3
CDR3nt: TGTGCCACGGGGGAAACAACCTCTCCTTCACCCCTCCACTTT
CDR3aa: CATGETTSPSPLHF

abundance: NA
j_gene: TRBJ2-5
d_gene: NA
v_gene: TRBV7-2
CDR3nt: TGTGCCAGCAGCCGAAACTCGGGGGAGACCCAGTACTTC
CDR3aa: CASSRNSGETQYF

abundance: NA
j_gene: TRBJ1-2
d_gene: NA
v_gene: TRBV11-2
CDR3nt: TGTGCCAGCAGCTCGAATAGACGACAGGCTAACTATGGCTACACCTTC
CDR3aa: CASSSNRRQANYGYTF

abundance: few
j_gene: TRBJ2-6
d_gene: NA
v_gene: TRBV2
CDR3nt: TGTGCCAGCAGAGTCAGGGGCGGTGGGGCCAACGTCCTGACTTTC
CDR3aa: CASRVRGGGANVLTF

abundance: NA
j_gene: TRBJ1-2
d_gene: TRBD1
v_gene: TRBV15
CDR3nt: TGTGCCACCAGCAATCACAGGGGGCAGGGGTATGGCTACACCTTC
CDR3aa: CATSNHRGQGYGYTF